This T cell receptor beta chain was recovered during a study of PD-1 blockade in classical Hodgkin lymphoma. General study results and limits: Patients newly diagnosed and complete responders had comparable baseline diversity. Some patients began nivolumab under 1 year after ASCT. These patients were excluded from later analyses. Reported findings placed baseline TCR diversity lower in newly diagnosed patients (compared with healthy donors).

This clone is medium-sized by share. Its matching antigen is unknown. Every patient was affected by relapse after autologous stem cell transplantation, while exposure to brentuximab vedotin was not uniform. Complete response, partial response or progressive disease made up the best responses. Profiled with immunoSEQ multiplex PCR; TCRdb holds only in-frame clones, not every one. The sample has tens of thousands of clones; approximately 70% are singletons. This material consisted of peripheral blood mononuclear cells (PBMCs), taken before the second cycle of nivolumab. The sequence derives from a human donor with classical Hodgkin lymphoma.

CDR3 region: CASSLPMSGETQYF. DNA of the CDR3: TGCGCCAGCAGCTTGCCGATGTCCGGGGAGACCCAGTACTTC. V and J are TRBV5-1 and TRBJ2-5, with D unclear. Trimming shortened V by 1 base and J by 5 bases, and 12 bases separated the two germline ends. Germline CDR1 reads SGHRS; CDR2 reads YFSETQ. CDR3 length equals 14 residues.